The 7 T cell receptor beta chains below all came from one sample that was sequenced in a study of cytomegalovirus exposure and HLA in healthy donors. Using immunoSEQ multiplex PCR, the repertoire was profiled, and TCRdb retains in-frame clones only, with some absent. Among 200,000 to 250,000 clones listed, under 95% were seen once. The sample comprised PBMCs. These receptors all come from a woman aged 18-29 years in good health and CMV-seronegative.

The chain combines TRBV28 with TRBJ1-2, with 7 bases aligning to TRBD1. Germline V lookup: CDR1 MDHEN, CDR2 SYDVKM. V shed 5 bases, J shed 4 bases, and the junction held 7 bases outside the gene matches. The CDR3 loop spans 14 amino acids. CDR3 loop: CASSPGTEVYGYTF. CDR3 nucleotide sequence: TGTGCCAGCAGTCCCGGGACAGAAGTCTATGGCTACACCTTC.

The chain employs TRBV9 and TRBJ2-5, with 13 nucleotides matching TRBD2. CDR1 SGDLS and CDR2 YYNGEE come from the germline V gene. V dropped 4 bases and J dropped 5; count of bases not matched to a gene: 11. The CDR3 is made up of 17 amino acids. The CDR3 region is CASSSGLAGVYGETQYF. The CDR3 nucleotides read TGTGCCAGCAGCAGCGGACTAGCGGGAGTTTATGGTGAGACCCAGTACTTC.

CDR3 in amino acids: CASRPLSGRASTDTQYF. CDR3 DNA: TGTGCCAGCAGACCCCTTAGCGGGAGGGCCAGCACAGATACGCAGTATTTT. The chain couples TRBV27 to TRBJ2-3; 11 bases line up with TRBD2. The V and J ends lost 6 bases and 0 bases, in that order; junction bases with no gene match: 8. Germline V gives CDR1 MNHEY, CDR2 SMNVEV (reference sequence). This CDR3 region has 17 residues.

This clone was detected once. The chain employs TRBV27 and TRBJ2-2, with 8 bases matching TRBD2. V trimming: 6 bases; J trimming: 0 bases; junction bases outside the gene matches: 6. The CDR3 is 16 amino acids. Per germline, CDR1 MNHEY and CDR2 SMNVEV (reference sequence). This chain's CDR3 is CASRTSGLTNTGELFF. CDR3 nucleotide sequence: TGTGCCAGCAGAACTAGCGGCTTGACGAACACCGGGGAGCTGTTTTTT.

This clone was seen a few times. The chain combines TRBV30 with TRBJ1-5; D gene ambiguous. V was shortened by 2 bases and J by 5 bases, with 13 bases between the two germline ends. Germline CDR1 reads GTSNPN; CDR2 reads SVGIG (reference sequence). This CDR3 contains 14 residues. The CDR3 loop reads CAWSSTRVDQPQHF. CDR3 in DNA: TGTGCCTGGAGTTCTACGCGGGTCGATCAGCCCCAGCATTTT.

Turning to this clone: Other DNA sequences of this sample code for an identical CDR3. The V call is TRBV7-6, the J call TRBJ2-1; 7 positions agree with TRBD2. In germline, CDR1 is SGHVS, CDR2 FNYEAQ. V gave up 5 bases and J gave up 5 bases; unmatched junction bases: 9. The CDR3 is 15 residues long. This chain's CDR3 is CASSTPGLGNNEQFF. For the CDR3, the DNA is TGTGCCAGCAGCACCCCCGGACTAGGTAACAATGAGCAGTTCTTC.

The V gene is TRBV10-3, the J gene TRBJ1-1; D remains ambiguous. The CDR3 is 15 residues long. V lost 1 base to trimming and J lost 2 bases, with 11 bases between them. Germline assignment: CDR1 ENHRY and CDR2 SYGVKD. CDR3 DNA sequence: TGTGCCATCAGTGAGTTAGTTACGGTAAACACTGAAGCTTTCTTT. Translated, it gives CAISELVTVNTEAFF.